These T cell receptor beta chains were read from a single sample in a study of shared clonotypes between healthy human individuals. Sequenced by immunoSEQ multiplex PCR; TCRdb stores in-frame clones only, minus some. The sample comprises around 1.1 million clones, 77% of which are singletons, and roughly 0.83% rests with the top ten. The sequencing input was memory CD4+ T cells from PBMCs. These receptors were collected from a man in his late teens or twenties in good health. Some clones in this sample may be carry-over from other donors' samples. Both conserved end residues are part of each CDR3. D genes are given only for firm matches. Only part of the rows carry a size: once, few, many, or a class if the clone is expanded.

>-|TRBJ2-2|TRBV4-2|16|-
TGTGCCAGCAGCCAAGAATACAGGAGAAACACCGGGGAGCTGTTTTTT
CASSQEYRRNTGELFF
>TRBD1|TRBJ1-4|TRBV28|14|once
TGTGCCAGCGGAACAGGGGGATTTTATGAAAAACTGTTTTTT
CASGTGGFYEKLFF
>TRBD1|TRBJ1-2|TRBV7-9|13|once
TGTGCCAGCAGCTTACGGGAGACAGGGGACTACACCTTC
CASSLRETGDYTF
>-|TRBJ2-6|TRBV2|17|-
TGTGCCAGCAGTGAAAGACAGACCTACTCTGGGGCCAACGTCCTGACTTTC
CASSERQTYSGANVLTF
>-|TRBJ2-3|TRBV4-1|16|once
TGCGCCAGCAGCCAAGACCCAGGCGCCTACACAGATACGCAGTATTTT
CASSQDPGAYTDTQYF
>-|TRBJ2-5|TRBV28|17|few
TGTGCCAGCAGTTTACCCAGGGCTTGGGCGACCCAAGAGACCCAGTACTTC
CASSLPRAWATQETQYF
>-|TRBJ2-7|TRBV11-2|16|-
TGTGCCAGCAGCCAAACCGCCGGGGGGCTTGTGGACGAGCAGTACTTC
CASSQTAGGLVDEQYF
>-|TRBJ2-7|TRBV4-1|15|-
TGCGCCAGCAGCCAAGCACCTACGGCCGGCTACGAGCAGTACTTC
CASSQAPTAGYEQYF
>TRBD2|TRBJ2-1|TRBV5-1|16|-
TGCGCCAGCAACCCCCTTGGCGGGAGAAGTTGGAATGAGCAGTTCTTC
CASNPLGGRSWNEQFF
>TRBD2|TRBJ2-1|TRBV27|16|-
TGTGCCAGCAGCCCCCGGGTAGCGGGAGCCTACAATGAGCAGTTCTTC
CASSPRVAGAYNEQFF